The 5 T cell receptor beta chains listed next were all sequenced from one sample in a study of cytomegalovirus exposure and HLA in healthy donors. In the PCR, 60 Vbeta and 13 Jbeta primers were used. Data came from immunoSEQ multiplex PCR; TCRdb stores just in-frame clones and leaves some out. The profile shows about 180,000 clones, around 80% of them singletons. The specimen sequenced was PBMCs. Receptor source: a man aged 35-49 years in good health and CMV-seronegative.

This chain uses TRBV19 with TRBJ1-4; D is perhaps TRBD1 (5 bases). The V end was cut by 3 bases, the J end by 0 bases, with 14 bases between. CDR3 length: 17 residues. Germline V gene lookup returns CDR1 LNHDA and CDR2 SQIVND (reference sequence). The chain's CDR3 is CASSISAGRSTNEKLFF. CDR3 sequence (DNA): TGTGCCAGTAGTATTTCGGCAGGGCGCTCAACTAATGAAAAACTGTTTTTT.

J is TRBJ1-1 and V is TRBV27; TRBD1 aligns across 8 bases. The CDR3 has 17 amino acids. CDR1 and CDR2 from the germline V gene are MNHEY and SMNVEV (reference sequence). V lost 4 bases to trimming and J lost 5 bases; unmatched junction nucleotides: 15. The DNA for the CDR3 is TGTGCCAGCAGTTCCCTATACTCGACAGGGGCGGTGACTGAAGCTTTCTTT. Translation gives CASSSLYSTGAVTEAFF.

This chain joins TRBV15 and TRBJ1-4; unclear D gene. CDR1 is LNHNV and CDR2 is YYDKDF in the germline V gene (reference sequence). The CDR3 runs 16 residues. The V end was cut by 1 base, the J end by 0 bases, with 9 bases between. DNA of the CDR3: TGTGCCACCAGCAGAGCCGGAGAGACAACTAATGAAAAACTGTTTTTT. The encoded protein is CATSRAGETTNEKLFF.

The chain uses TRBV4-2 and TRBJ2-5; 10 bases map to TRBD1. The germline gives CDR1 LGHNA, CDR2 YNFKEQ. The CDR3 is 17 amino acids. Losses at the gene ends were 3 bases for V and 4 bases for J; bases not matched to a gene: 11. The CDR3 bases are TGTGCCAGCAGCCAGGAGCGGACAGGGGGGTCTGGAGAGACCCAGTACTTC. This codes for CASSQERTGGSGETQYF.

This clone came up once. CDR3 coding DNA: TGTGCCAGCAGCGTAGCGTCACTAGCGGGAGACGAGCAGTACTTC. This translates into CASSVASLAGDEQYF. The J gene is TRBJ2-7, the V gene TRBV9; 11 bases are a match to TRBD2. CDR3 size: 15 residues. Germline loops: CDR1 SGDLS, CDR2 YYNGEE. The V gene end was trimmed by 0 bases and the J gene end by 5 bases; junction bases not matched to a gene: 4. Full variable domain (outside the CDR3, taken from reference TRBV9 and TRBJ2-7): DSGVTQTPKHLITATGQRVTLRCSPRSGDLSVYWYQQSLDQGLQFLIQYYNGEERAKGNILERFSAQQFPDLHSELNLSSLELGDSALYFCASSVASLAGDEQYFGPGTRLTVT.